Listed below are T cell receptor beta chains from one sample, sequenced in a study of CD8 T cells in ankylosing spondylitis. Via MiXCR, TCRdb re-called the 5' RACE reads, giving one row per CDR3 protein. The table records 500,000 to 650,000 distinct CDR3 sequences, roughly 5% of them present only once. Sequenced sample: blood, either unsorted or a sorted T cell fraction (not recorded which). The receptors originated from a male donor with ankylosing spondylitis. The CDR3 runs from the conserved cysteine through the conserved F or W. A D gene is named only where the DNA matches it firmly. Only part of the rows carry a size: once, few, many, or a class if the clone is expanded.

v_call	d_call	j_call	clone_size	cdr3_aa	cdr3_nt
TRBV10-3	TRBD1	TRBJ2-3	many	CAISEGGQGASDTQYF	TGTGCCATCAGTGAGGGGGGACAGGGAGCTTCGGATACGCAGTATTTT
TRBV5-1	NA	TRBJ2-4	few	CASSRGGFIDKNIQYF	TGCGCCAGCAGCCGCGGGGGCTTTATAGACAAAAACATTCAGTACTTC
TRBV15	NA	TRBJ1-2	many	CATSPTHTGPYGYTF	TGTGCCACCAGCCCAACCCACACGGGTCCCTATGGCTACACCTTC
TRBV5-1	NA	TRBJ2-7	many	CASSPTRPIYEQYF	TGCGCCAGCAGCCCGACACGCCCGATATACGAGCAGTACTTC
TRBV18	NA	TRBJ1-1	many	CASSRNKNTEAFF	TGTGCCAGCTCACGTAACAAGAACACTGAAGCTTTCTTT
TRBV4-3	NA	TRBJ1-2	many	CASSQDPRYGYTF	TGCGCCAGCAGCCAAGATCCTCGCTATGGCTACACCTTC
TRBV19	TRBD1	TRBJ1-5	many	CASNRQGRQPQHF	TGTGCCAGTAACCGACAGGGGAGGCAGCCCCAGCATTTT
TRBV7-2	NA	TRBJ2-7	many	CASNNNPDRDYSYEQYF	TGTGCCAGCAACAATAACCCCGACAGAGACTACTCCTACGAGCAGTACTTC
TRBV4-3	NA	TRBJ1-1	many	CASSLGTTPFYTEAFF	TGCGCCAGCAGCCTGGGGACAACTCCCTTTTACACTGAAGCTTTCTTT
TRBV6-5	NA	TRBJ2-5	many	CASSYPQFQETQYF	TGTGCCAGCAGTTACCCTCAATTTCAAGAGACCCAGTACTTC
TRBV30	TRBD2	TRBJ2-3	NA	CAWRGNSGTATQYF	TGTGCCTGGAGGGGAAATAGCGGGACCGCTACGCAGTATTTT
TRBV6-5	TRBD1	TRBJ1-2	many	CASSGQGGGYTF	TGTGCCAGCAGTGGACAGGGAGGTGGCTACACCTTC
TRBV12-3/TRBV12-4	NA	TRBJ1-1	many	CASSLWTEAFF	TGTGCCAGCAGTTTGTGGACAGAAGCTTTCTTT
TRBV20-1	NA	TRBJ1-3	many	CSASRDLTGNTIYF	TGCAGTGCTTCCCGGGACCTCACTGGAAACACCATATATTTT
TRBV4-1	NA	TRBJ2-3	few	CASRLRGGRADTQYF	TGCGCCAGCAGGCTCAGGGGAGGGCGGGCAGATACGCAGTATTTT
TRBV24-1	NA	TRBJ2-3	few	CATSDLAFTDTQYF	TGTGCCACCAGTGATTTGGCCTTCACAGATACGCAGTATTTT
TRBV6-2/TRBV6-3	NA	TRBJ2-4	NA	CASTNGASRSAKNIQYF	TGTGCCAGCACCAACGGGGCCTCTCGGTCCGCCAAAAACATTCAGTACTTC
TRBV6-1	NA	TRBJ2-3	NA	CASSGTGVRPAGGSTDTQYF	TGTGCCAGCAGTGGGACAGGGGTTAGGCCAGCGGGGGGTAGCACAGATACGCAGTATTTT
TRBV24-1	NA	TRBJ2-1	NA	CATSGPQETNEQFF	TGTGCCACCAGTGGTCCGCAGGAAACCAATGAGCAGTTCTTC
TRBV20-1	NA	TRBJ2-3	many	CSASVLASDTQYF	TGCAGTGCTAGTGTACTAGCTAGTGATACGCAGTATTTT
TRBV9	NA	TRBJ1-1	many	CASSVADENTEAFF	TGTGCCAGCAGCGTAGCTGATGAGAACACTGAAGCTTTCTTT
TRBV12-3/TRBV12-4	NA	TRBJ1-5	many	CASSFSRTLDQPQHF	TGTGCCAGCAGTTTTTCCAGGACATTAGATCAGCCCCAGCATTTT
TRBV12-3/TRBV12-4	NA	TRBJ1-5	many	CASSLILGTNQPQHF	TGTGCCAGCAGTTTGATACTGGGGACTAATCAGCCCCAGCATTTT
TRBV20-1	NA	TRBJ1-4	many	CSAGESNEKLFF	TGCAGTGCCGGGGAGAGTAATGAAAAACTGTTTTTT
TRBV20-1	TRBD1	TRBJ1-1	many	CSASNGLWTGQAFF	TGCAGTGCTAGCAATGGGCTATGGACAGGGCAAGCTTTCTTT
TRBV4-3	NA	TRBJ2-5	few	CASSRRTQETQYF	TGCGCCAGCAGCCGTAGAACCCAAGAGACCCAGTACTTC
TRBV18	TRBD2	TRBJ2-5	many	CASSRGTSGEETQYF	TGTGCCAGCTCACGCGGGACTAGCGGAGAAGAGACCCAGTACTTC
TRBV4-3	NA	TRBJ1-1	many	CASSQIGEPVTEAFF	TGCGCCAGCAGCCAGATTGGGGAGCCAGTAACTGAAGCTTTCTTT
TRBV9	NA	TRBJ2-6	NA	CASSVVETEGANVLTF	TGTGCCAGCAGCGTAGTCGAGACAGAGGGGGCCAACGTCCTGACTTTC
TRBV4-1	TRBD2	TRBJ2-1	many	CASSQGAGGWNEQFF	TGCGCCAGCAGCCAAGGAGCGGGAGGCTGGAATGAGCAGTTCTTC
TRBV28	TRBD2	TRBJ2-3	many	CASSSSGGALDTQYF	TGTGCCAGCAGTAGTAGCGGGGGGGCCCTAGATACGCAGTATTTT
TRBV27	NA	TRBJ2-5	many	CASSFHPSKETQYF	TGTGCCAGCAGTTTTCACCCTAGCAAAGAGACCCAGTACTTC
TRBV7-2	NA	TRBJ1-2	many	CASSLGVSGYTF	TGTGCCAGCAGCTTAGGAGTCAGTGGCTACACCTTC
TRBV6-5	TRBD2	TRBJ2-1	many	CASSYSTSGRGNEQFF	TGTGCCAGCAGTTACTCGACTAGCGGGAGGGGTAATGAGCAGTTCTTC
TRBV12-3/TRBV12-4	TRBD1	TRBJ1-1	many	CASSLAQTGSTEAFF	TGTGCCAGCAGTTTAGCTCAGACAGGGAGCACTGAAGCTTTCTTT
TRBV20-1	TRBD2	TRBJ2-7	many	CSADPGLDEQYF	TGCAGTGCCGATCCGGGACTAGACGAGCAGTACTTC
TRBV5-1	NA	TRBJ2-2	many	CASNYQGTATGELFF	TGCGCCAGCAACTACCAGGGGACCGCCACCGGGGAGCTGTTTTTT
TRBV24-1	NA	TRBJ1-1	many	CATKGLSGTEAFF	TGTGCCACCAAAGGCTTGTCGGGCACTGAAGCTTTCTTT
TRBV20-1	NA	TRBJ2-4	NA	CSAAQGTAKNIQYF	TGCAGTGCTGCGCAGGGGACCGCCAAAAACATTCAGTACTTC
TRBV28	NA	TRBJ2-3	many	CASSSSAGNTDTQYF	TGTGCCAGCAGTTCATCGGCGGGAAACACAGATACGCAGTATTTT
TRBV7-8	NA	TRBJ2-7	many	CASSGRRNSEQYF	TGTGCCAGCAGCGGAAGACGGAACTCCGAGCAGTACTTC
TRBV4-2	NA	TRBJ1-5	few	CASSLAQDRGQPQHF	TGTGCCAGCAGCCTCGCGCAAGATAGAGGACAGCCCCAGCATTTT
TRBV5-1	TRBD1	TRBJ2-6	NA	CASSLVGTAYGDNVLTF	TGCGCCAGCAGCTTGGTTGGGACAGCTTACGGCGACAACGTCCTGACTTTC
TRBV5-1	NA	TRBJ2-7	many	CASRPGRGADEQYF	TGCGCCAGCCGTCCGGGGAGGGGGGCAGACGAGCAGTACTTC
TRBV12-3/TRBV12-4	NA	TRBJ1-3	few	CASSFGAAGNTIYF	TGTGCCAGCAGTTTTGGGGCTGCTGGAAACACCATATATTTT
TRBV6-1	TRBD2	TRBJ2-1	many	CASKVAGALSSYNEQFF	TGTGCCAGCAAGGTAGCGGGGGCCTTGAGCTCCTACAATGAGCAGTTCTTC
TRBV27	NA	TRBJ1-1	many	CASSLPGPSQEAFF	TGTGCCAGCAGTTTACCGGGTCCCTCTCAAGAAGCTTTCTTT
TRBV27	NA	TRBJ2-1	many	CASSFQLQGSSYNEQFF	TGTGCCAGCAGTTTCCAATTACAGGGCAGCTCCTACAATGAGCAGTTCTTC
TRBV6-2/TRBV6-3	NA	TRBJ1-1	many	CASSYSEGGTEAFF	TGTGCCAGCAGTTACTCGGAGGGAGGCACTGAAGCTTTCTTT
TRBV9	NA	TRBJ2-3	many	CASSVFVGSTDTQYF	TGTGCCAGCAGCGTATTTGTAGGATCCACAGATACGCAGTATTTT
TRBV12-3/TRBV12-4	NA	TRBJ1-6	few	CASRTGLNNSPLHF	TGTGCCAGCAGGACCGGGCTCAATAATTCACCCCTCCACTTT
TRBV20-1	TRBD2	TRBJ2-7	many	CSAGTSRSYEQYF	TGCAGTGCTGGGACTAGCAGATCCTACGAGCAGTACTTC
TRBV5-1	NA	TRBJ1-1	many	CASSLAGGVTEAFF	TGCGCCAGCAGCTTGGCCGGGGGCGTCACTGAAGCTTTCTTT
TRBV5-1	NA	TRBJ2-1	many	CASSWGGLAAYNEQFF	TGCGCCAGCAGCTGGGGGGGGCTAGCAGCCTACAATGAGCAGTTCTTC
TRBV4-2	NA	TRBJ1-1	many	CASSQIKQGGDTEAFF	TGTGCCAGCAGCCAAATTAAACAGGGCGGGGACACTGAAGCTTTCTTT
TRBV12-3/TRBV12-4	TRBD1	TRBJ1-6	many	CASRHGTGDSPLHF	TGTGCCAGCAGGCATGGGACAGGGGACTCACCCCTCCACTTT
TRBV11-2	NA	TRBJ2-1	many	CASSLRLRRGPFHEQFF	TGTGCCAGCAGCTTACGCCTACGCCGAGGTCCCTTCCATGAGCAGTTCTTC
TRBV12-3/TRBV12-4	TRBD2	TRBJ2-1	many	CASSRLAGSVYNEQFF	TGTGCCAGCAGTCGTCTAGCGGGGTCCGTCTACAATGAGCAGTTCTTC
TRBV29-1	TRBD2	TRBJ2-3	few	CSVEAGGVDTQYF	TGCAGCGTTGAAGCGGGAGGGGTGGATACGCAGTATTTT